These 3 T cell receptor beta chains were all obtained from the same sample, sequenced in a study of blood T cell repertoires in COVID-19. Only in-frame clones appear in the TCRdb table, and some are missing; sequencing was by immunoSEQ multiplex PCR. Altogether about 230,000 clones are present, approximately 81% being singletons, with the ten largest covering 15% to 20%. Sequencing used peripheral blood. These receptor sequences come from a woman aged 80 or over with active or convalescent COVID-19.

The gene calls are TRBV6-2 or TRBV6-3 and TRBJ1-5; no clear D. The CDR3 has 17 amino acids. Trimming stripped 5 bases from V and 6 bases from J, with 23 bases between. Per the germline V gene, CDR1 is MNHEY and CDR2 is SVGEGT. The CDR3 sequence: CASSDRRREKGGQPQHF. CDR3 nucleotides: TGTGCCAGCAGTGACCGCCGGAGAGAGAAGGGAGGTCAGCCCCAGCATTTT.

This sequence joins TRBV6-2 or TRBV6-3 and TRBJ1-1; TRBD1 might be the D (6 bases). Germline-derived CDR1 and CDR2 are MNHEY and SVGEGT. CDR3 size: 14 residues. V was pared by 5 bases and J by 0 bases, with 10 bases between. CDR3 amino acids: CASSGRGLNTEAFF. In DNA form, the CDR3 reads TGTGCCAGCAGTGGCAGGGGACTGAACACTGAAGCTTTCTTT.

A few counts support this clone. This rearrangement joins TRBV12-3 or TRBV12-4 to TRBJ1-1; the D is unclear. CDR3 length equals 13 residues. V lost 3 bases and J 1 base, leaving 6 bases between the germline ends. The CDR3 loop reads CASSLSGNTEAFF. The DNA for the CDR3 is TGTGCCAGCAGTTTGTCGGGGAACACTGAAGCTTTCTTT.